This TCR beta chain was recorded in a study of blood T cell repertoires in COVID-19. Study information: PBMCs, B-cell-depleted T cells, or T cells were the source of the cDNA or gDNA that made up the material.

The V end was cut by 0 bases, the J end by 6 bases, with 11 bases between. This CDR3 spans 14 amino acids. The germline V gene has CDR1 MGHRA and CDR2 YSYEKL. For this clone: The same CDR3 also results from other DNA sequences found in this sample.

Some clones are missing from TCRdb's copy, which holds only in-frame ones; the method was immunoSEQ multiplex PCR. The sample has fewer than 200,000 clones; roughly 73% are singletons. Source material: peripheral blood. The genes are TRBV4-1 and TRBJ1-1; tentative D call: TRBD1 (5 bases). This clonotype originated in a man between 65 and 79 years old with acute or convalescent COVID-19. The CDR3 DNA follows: TGCGCCAGCAGCCAAGAGGGGGGAACTTCTGAAGCTTTCTTT. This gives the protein CASSQEGGTSEAFF.